This entry is about one TCR beta chain. This specimen belongs to a study of T cell changes during pregnancy in multiple sclerosis. Germline V CDR1 and CDR2: LNHDA, SQIVND (reference sequence). Deletions cut 3 bases from V and 10 bases from J, with 16 bases between. This CDR3 spans 14 amino acids. Method: immunoSEQ multiplex PCR; TCRdb's copy keeps in-frame clones and lacks some. The table has 68,000 or so clones, under 95% seen once. Sample: peripheral blood, taken in the second trimester of pregnancy. The chain couples TRBV19 to TRBJ2-1; D not resolved. The receptor was isolated from a female donor in good health, enrolled as a control in a pregnancy study. CDR3: CASSMYSLIVEQFF. The CDR3 nucleotides are TGTGCCAGTAGTATGTACAGTCTCATCGTCGAGCAGTTCTTC. The entire variable domain, with the rest obtained from reference TRBV19 and TRBJ2-1, is as follows: DGGITQSPKYLFRKEGQNVTLSCEQNLNHDAMYWYRQDPGQGLRLIYYSQIVNDFQKGDIAEGYSVSREKKESFPLTVTSAQKNPTAFYLCASSMYSLIVEQFFGPGTRLTVL.